Sequencing of this T cell receptor beta chain was carried out in a study of Ad26.COV2.S vaccination and SARS-CoV-2 variants. Points from the study as a whole: People who got the vaccine or the placebo had similar non-spike TCR breadth. Reportedly, spike-specific CD8+ and CD4+ T cell responses achieved substantial breadth once vaccination had taken place.

Concerning this clone itself: Its target is unknown.

V shed 5 bases and J 3 bases; nucleotides not matched to a gene: 4. The CDR3 is 14 residues long. CDR1 is SGHRS and CDR2 is YFSETQ in the germline V gene. Treatment meaning: approximately 18 received Ad26.COV2.S at low or high dose, single or two shots; roughly five received placebo; per-sample allocation not given. Collection of samples fell on day 63 after the first vaccine or placebo injection. Ad26 vector vaccine expressed Wuhan-strain SARS-CoV-2 spike. TCRdb's table, derived via immunoSEQ multiplex PCR, lists solely in-frame clones and lacks some. The profile shows around 450,000 clones, 80% to 90% of them singletons.

V gene TRBV5-1 combines with J gene TRBJ2-1; 8 bases match TRBD2. The sequence was collected from a person between 18 and 65 years old who received the Ad26.COV2.S COVID-19 vaccine or a placebo. The sample was peripheral blood, taken in a trial of Ad26.COV2.S vaccine versus placebo. CDR3 residues: CASSTSGNYNEQFF. The CDR3 nucleotides are TGCGCCAGCAGTACTAGCGGTAACTACAATGAGCAGTTCTTC.